Sequencing of this T cell receptor beta chain was carried out in a study of T cells after yellow fever vaccination. Points from the study as a whole: Once the booster was given, most primary-vaccination clones reappeared, at about 97% for CD4 and over 85% for CD8.

This clonotype showed up just a few times. Its antigen remains unidentified. Template switching with 5'RACE generated the TCR cDNA and added a universal primer site and UMIs. TCRdb reprocessed the 5' RACE reads with MiXCR, giving one entry per CDR3 protein. Of around 300,000 distinct CDR3 sequences in the sample, approximately 4% are singletons; the top ten hold about 26%. With 5 bases clipped from V and 4 bases from J, the junction kept 5 bases outside the gene matches. This CDR3 is built from 15 residues. Germline-derived CDR1 and CDR2 are SGHAT and FQNNGV. The sample here was PBMCs, taken 5 days after the yellow fever booster vaccination. This rearrangement joins TRBV11-2 to TRBJ2-2, with 9 bases fitting TRBD2. This clonotype originated in a young man who received the YFV17D yellow fever vaccine. The CDR3 here is CASSAGGPGTGELFF. The CDR3 DNA reads as TGTGCCAGCAGCGCGGGGGGGCCGGGCACCGGGGAGCTGTTTTTT.